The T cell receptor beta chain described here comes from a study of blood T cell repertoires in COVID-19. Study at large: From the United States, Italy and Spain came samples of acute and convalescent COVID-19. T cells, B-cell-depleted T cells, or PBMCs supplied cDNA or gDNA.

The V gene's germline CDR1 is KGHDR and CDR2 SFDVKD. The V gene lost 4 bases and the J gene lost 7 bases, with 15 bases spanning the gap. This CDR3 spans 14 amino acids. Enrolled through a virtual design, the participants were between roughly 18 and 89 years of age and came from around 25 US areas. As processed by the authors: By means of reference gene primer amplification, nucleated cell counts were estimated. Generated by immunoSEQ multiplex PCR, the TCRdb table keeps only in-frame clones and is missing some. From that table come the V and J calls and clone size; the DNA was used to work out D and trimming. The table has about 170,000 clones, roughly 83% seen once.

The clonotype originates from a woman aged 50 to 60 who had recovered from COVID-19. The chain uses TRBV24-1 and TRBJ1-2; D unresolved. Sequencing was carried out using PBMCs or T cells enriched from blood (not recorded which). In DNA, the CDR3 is TGTGCCACCAGTGACCCAACTCAGGCAAGTGGCTACACCTTC. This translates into CATSDPTQASGYTF.